Sequencing of this T cell receptor beta chain was carried out in a study of blood T cells in healthy people across ages. Study findings and constraints: Conclusively comparing naive with antigen-experienced cells was impossible with unsorted PBMCs.

The CDR3 is made up of 14 amino acids. V lost 6 bases, J lost 3 bases, and 5 bases stayed unmatched. CDR1 is ENHRY, CDR2 SYGVKD, per germline. The authors ran a second PCR of about 6 to 11 cycles using a sample-barcoded 5' primer and a J-beta primer mix. Individual samples furnished no less than 2.5 million CDR3-containing paired-end reads apiece. TCRdb ran MiXCR on the 5' RACE reads and lists one entry per CDR3 protein. This table has 1.5 million to 2 million distinct CDR3 sequences, 30% to 40% appearing once. Each individual donor underwent a draw of about 11 milliliters of peripheral blood. This clonotype was recorded a few times. What it binds is not known.

What was sequenced was blood. The chain joins TRBV10-3 to TRBJ1-1; 9 positions agree with TRBD1. This TCR was sampled from a human donor in good health. The CDR3 DNA reads as TGTGCCATCAGAACGACAGGGGGGGACACTGAAGCTTTCTTT. Amino acid sequence: CAIRTTGGDTEAFF.